This T cell receptor (beta chain) was profiled in a study of T cell changes during pregnancy in multiple sclerosis. Germline CDR1 reads KGHSH; CDR2 reads LQKENI. V lost 3 bases and J lost 5, with 10 bases in between. The CDR3 contains 13 residues. The method was immunoSEQ multiplex PCR; TCRdb's version includes in-frame clones alone and lacks a portion of them. The repertoire holds tens of thousands of clones, with more than 90% as singletons. The starting material was peripheral blood, obtained in the second trimester of pregnancy. The rearrangement uses TRBV18 and TRBJ1-2; a weak D match, TRBD1 (5 bases). The sequence derives from a female donor with multiple sclerosis, enrolled in a pregnancy study. In nucleotides, the CDR3 is TGTGCCAGCTCACCGGAGGGGAAGTATGGCTACACCTTC. Its translation is CASSPEGKYGYTF.